A selection of T cell receptor beta chains follows, all from one sample in a study of tumor and adjacent non-tumor tissue in lung cancer. TCRdb recomputed calls from the multiplex PCR reads with MiXCR, one row per CDR3 protein. The sample has about 200,000 distinct CDR3 sequences; over 55% are singletons. The sequenced sample was lung tumor tissue. Source of these receptors: a man aged 55 to 70 with non-small cell lung cancer. The CDR3 runs from the conserved cysteine through the conserved F or W. The D gene is left open where the match is weak. For some rows the clone size is stated as once, few or many, or as a class when expanded; others skip it.

D gene,J gene,clone size,V gene,CDR3 DNA,CDR3 protein
TRBD1,TRBJ2-7,NA,TRBV20-1,TGCAGTGCTAGCCCTGGGACAGGCTCTTACGAGCAGTACTTC,CSASPGTGSYEQYF
TRBD1,TRBJ2-5,medium-sized,TRBV20-1,TGCAGTGCGAGGACAGGGGTCGGAGAGACCCAGTACTTC,CSARTGVGETQYF
NA,TRBJ1-6,NA,TRBV6-6,TGTGCCAGCAGTTACTCGGTCAATTCACCCCTCCACTTT,CASSYSVNSPLHF
NA,TRBJ1-5,NA,TRBV6-2/TRBV6-3,TGTGCCAGTAATTACTCGGTAGGGACTCAGCCCCAGCATTTT,CASNYSVGTQPQHF
TRBD2,TRBJ2-3,NA,TRBV29-1,TGCAGCGTAGCCGGGACTAGCGGTGCAGATACGCTGTATTTT,CSVAGTSGADTLYF
TRBD1,TRBJ2-6,NA,TRBV11-2,TGTGCCAGCAGCTTAGTTCCAAAGGACAGGCCCTCTGGGGTCAATATCCTGACTTTC,CASSLVPKDRPSGVNILTF
NA,TRBJ1-5,NA,TRBV4-1,TGCGCCAGCAGCCAAGCCGGACACAACAATCAGCTCCAGCATTTT,CASSQAGHNNQLQHF
NA,TRBJ2-1,NA,TRBV11-1,TGTGCCAGCAACACCGACAACAACTCCTACAATGAGCAGTTCTTC,CASNTDNNSYNEQFF
TRBD2,TRBJ2-7,few,TRBV6-2/TRBV6-3,TGTGCCAGCAGTTACCCTAGCCTCGGGAGGGAGGCCTACGAGCATTACTTC,CASSYPSLGREAYEHYF
NA,TRBJ2-2,few,TRBV12-3/TRBV12-4,TGTGCCAGCAGTTTCGGACTGAACACCGGGGAGCTGTTTTTT,CASSFGLNTGELFF
NA,TRBJ1-4,few,TRBV7-2,TGTGCCAGCAGCGACCAAGAAAGACTGTTTTTT,CASSDQERLFF
NA,TRBJ2-6,few,TRBV24-1,TGTGCCACCAGTGATACAGGTACCGGGGCCAACGTCCTGACTTTC,CATSDTGTGANVLTF
NA,TRBJ1-5,NA,TRBV20-1,TGCAATGCCCAGGGACCAGATACGCAGCATTTT,CNAQGPDTQHF
NA,TRBJ1-4,once,TRBV12-3/TRBV12-4,TGTGCCAGCAGTCCCTTCGACAGCTCTAACGAAAAACTGTTCTTT,CASSPFDSSNEKLFF
TRBD2,TRBJ2-7,NA,TRBV4-2,TGTGCCAGCAACCAAGAACTCCCTAGCGGGACCTACGAGCAGTACTTC,CASNQELPSGTYEQYF
TRBD1,TRBJ1-1,NA,TRBV12-3/TRBV12-4,TGTGCCAGCAGTTCCGGACAGGGTCGTGGCACTGATGCTTTCTTT,CASSSGQGRGTDAFF
TRBD1,TRBJ1-3,many,TRBV12-3/TRBV12-4,TGTGCCAGCAGTTCAATGACAGGGTTAGGAAACACCATATATTTT,CASSSMTGLGNTIYF
NA,TRBJ1-3,NA,TRBV20-1,TGCAGTGCTAGAGAGGACTCGAGTCGTGGAAACACCATATATTTT,CSAREDSSRGNTIYF
NA,TRBJ2-1,NA,TRBV20-1,TGCAATGCTAGAGAAGACGGTATTGAGCAGTTCTTC,CNAREDGIEQFF
NA,TRBJ2-1,NA,TRBV29-1,TGCGCCGTTGCGTACGGTGAGCAGTTCTTC,CAVAYGEQFF
TRBD2,TRBJ2-3,NA,TRBV6-1,TGTGCCAGCACTGAAGGAGCGGGGAGCACAGATATGCAGTATTTT,CASTEGAGSTDMQYF
TRBD1,TRBJ2-7,NA,TRBV29-1,TGCAGCGTTGGGACAGGACTCTCCTACGAGTGGTACTTC,CSVGTGLSYEWYF
TRBD1,TRBJ1-2,NA,TRBV12-3/TRBV12-4,TGTGCCAGCAGTATAGAACAGGGGGGGAACTATGGCTACACCTTC,CASSIEQGGNYGYTF
NA,TRBJ1-2,NA,TRBV6-5,TGTGACAGCAGTTACTCGCACAGGGACGGCTATGGCTACACCTTC,CDSSYSHRDGYGYTF
TRBD1,TRBJ1-5,NA,TRBV20-1,TGCAGAGCTACCTCGACAGGGCCTAATCAGTCCCAGCATTTT,CRATSTGPNQSQHF
TRBD1,TRBJ2-6,NA,TRBV11-2,TGTGCCAGCGGCCTAAAAGGACAGGGCGAGTCTGGGGCCAACGTCCTGACTTTC,CASGLKGQGESGANVLTF
NA,TRBJ2-3,NA,TRBV6-2/TRBV6-3,TGTGCCAGCAAGGGCGGTTTCACAGATACGCAGTATTTT,CASKGGFTDTQYF
NA,TRBJ1-1,NA,TRBV6-5,TGTGCCAGCAGAATACAGGAGAACACTGAAGCTTTCTTT,CASRIQENTEAFF
NA,TRBJ2-2,NA,TRBV6-9,TGTCCCAGCAGTTACACCAGGCCCACCGGGGAGCTGTTTTTT,CPSSYTRPTGELFF
NA,TRBJ1-2,NA,TRBV29-1,TGCGGTATAAACCCGGGGGGCGGCTACACCTTC,CGINPGGGYTF
TRBD1,TRBJ1-5,NA,TRBV6-1,TGTGCCAGCAGTGATGGCAGGGGGCTCCATCAGCCCCAGCATTTT,CASSDGRGLHQPQHF
TRBD2,TRBJ2-1,many,TRBV24-1,TGTGCCACCAGTGATGCGGGACTAGTATTGAGTGAGCAGTTCTTC,CATSDAGLVLSEQFF
TRBD2,TRBJ2-5,NA,TRBV12-3/TRBV12-4,TGTGCCAGCAGTGTCCCTAGCGGAGCCGGGGAGACCCAGAACTTC,CASSVPSGAGETQNF
NA,TRBJ2-3,few,TRBV5-1,TGCGCCAGCTCTAGCTCCGCAGATACGCAGTATTTT,CASSSSADTQYF
NA,TRBJ1-1,many,TRBV20-1,TGCAGTGCTACACAGAACACTGAAGCTTTCTTT,CSATQNTEAFF
TRBD1,TRBJ1-1,NA,TRBV6-1,TGTGTCAGCACTGAAGTCGGCAGGGGGTACACTGAAGCTTTCTTT,CVSTEVGRGYTEAFF
TRBD2,TRBJ2-7,NA,TRBV6-5,TGTGCCAACAGTTTGAAGACTAGCGGACGCCCTGGCGAGCAGTACTTC,CANSLKTSGRPGEQYF
TRBD2,TRBJ2-7,NA,TRBV20-1,TGCAGTGCTAGGACTAGCTTCTACAAGCAGTACTTC,CSARTSFYKQYF
NA,TRBJ2-1,many,TRBV13,TGTGCCAGCAGCTCCTCCCGTCTACCGAGCTCCTACAATGAGCAGTTCTTC,CASSSSRLPSSYNEQFF
TRBD2,TRBJ2-1,NA,TRBV5-1,TGCGCCAGCAGCTTGGTGACTAGCGGGACGAATGAGCAGTTCTTC,CASSLVTSGTNEQFF
NA,TRBJ1-5,NA,TRBV24-1,TGTGCCACCAGTGCGGGTGGTCGGCCCCAGCATTTT,CATSAGGRPQHF
NA,TRBJ2-3,NA,TRBV4-1,TGCGCCAGCAGCCAAGAATACGGCGGGACTGGCACAGATACGCAGTATTTT,CASSQEYGGTGTDTQYF
TRBD1,TRBJ2-7,NA,TRBV11-2,TGTAGCAGCAGCTCTCCGGGACAGGGGATCTACGAGCAGTACTTC,CSSSSPGQGIYEQYF
NA,TRBJ2-1,NA,TRBV5-4,TGTGCCAGCAGGTTAGACTCCTACAATGAGCAGTTCTTC,CASRLDSYNEQFF
NA,TRBJ1-1,NA,TRBV11-3,TGTGCCAGTATCAGATCCGCGTTCACTGAAGCTTTCTTT,CASIRSAFTEAFF
NA,TRBJ1-6,NA,TRBV20-1,TGCAGTGTTAGAGATAGCGGGAAAGGGGGTAATTCACCCCTCCACTTT,CSVRDSGKGGNSPLHF
NA,TRBJ2-5,NA,TRBV11-2,TGTGCCAGCAGGCCGGATGTTTCTTTTGGGGAGACCCAGTACTTC,CASRPDVSFGETQYF
NA,TRBJ1-5,few,TRBV7-8,TGTGCCAGCAGCTTAGCGTGGGGGTCGGGTCAGCCCCAGCATTTT,CASSLAWGSGQPQHF
NA,TRBJ1-1,NA,TRBV12-3/TRBV12-4,TGTGCCAGCAGTAAAGGGGGATGGATCACTGAAGCTTTCTTT,CASSKGGWITEAFF
NA,TRBJ2-1,NA,TRBV6-5,TGTGCCATCAGTTACTCTCCGGGGGGCTTTTCCTACAATGAGCAGTTTTTC,CAISYSPGGFSYNEQFF